This TCR beta chain was obtained from a study of blood T cell repertoires in COVID-19. Measured with immunoSEQ multiplex PCR; TCRdb has only the in-frame clones, and not every one. This table has 200,000 to 250,000 clones, roughly 84% appearing once. V shed 0 bases, J shed 5 bases, and the junction held 10 bases outside the gene matches. Germline V lookup: CDR1 LNHNV, CDR2 YYDKDF (reference sequence). This CDR3 is built from 17 residues. The sequenced sample was peripheral blood. The chain uses TRBV15 and TRBJ1-1, with 9 bases that match TRBD1. This TCR came from a man between 50 and 59 years old with active or convalescent COVID-19. The CDR3 reads CATSRDALGTGWTEAFF. The DNA of the CDR3 is TGTGCCACCAGCAGAGACGCCTTGGGGACAGGGTGGACTGAAGCTTTCTTT.